The 4 T cell receptor beta chains given below trace back to one sample, sequenced in a study of cytomegalovirus exposure and HLA in healthy donors. 13 Jbeta primers and 60 Vbeta primers were used for the PCR. Sequencing used immunoSEQ multiplex PCR; TCRdb keeps in-frame clones, though not all of them. The profile shows 150,000 to 180,000 clones, about four fifths of them singletons. The sample consisted of PBMCs. The origin of the receptors is a young man in good health and CMV-seronegative.

The chain links TRBV19 to TRBJ2-1, with 8 bases matching TRBD2. V lost 4 bases to trimming and J lost 2 bases; unmatched junction nucleotides: 10. Germline values: CDR1 LNHDA, CDR2 SQIVND (reference sequence). This CDR3 region has 17 residues. The CDR3 nucleotides are TGTGCCAGTAGTACCTTACTACTAGCGGTCGCCTACAATGAGCAGTTCTTC. It translates to CASSTLLLAVAYNEQFF.

The gene calls are TRBV5-1 and TRBJ2-6; 7 bases line up with TRBD1. From germline, CDR1 is SGHRS and CDR2 YFSETQ. With V trimmed by 4 bases and J by 0 bases, 4 bases remained unmatched. This CDR3 spans 16 amino acids. CDR3 in amino acids: CASSPYRGSGANVLTF. The CDR3, as DNA: TGCGCCAGCAGCCCTTACAGGGGCTCTGGGGCCAACGTCCTGACTTTC.

V is TRBV28 and J is TRBJ2-1; TRBD1 matches at 7 bases. CDR1 and CDR2 from the germline V gene are MDHEN and SYDVKM. This CDR3 is 16 amino acids long. The junction had 11 bases not matched to a gene; V was cut back by 5 bases and J by 4 bases. The CDR3: CASSPHLLTGYNEQFF. CDR3 sequence (DNA): TGTGCCAGCAGTCCCCATTTACTGACAGGGTACAATGAGCAGTTCTTC.

This clone was seen once. This rearrangement joins TRBV9 to TRBJ2-7; 7 nucleotides match TRBD1. With V trimmed by 3 bases and J by 4 bases, 13 bases remained unmatched. This CDR3 comprises 16 residues. Germline V gene lookup returns CDR1 SGDLS and CDR2 YYNGEE. CDR3 protein: CASSETLGQSTYEQYF. The CDR3 nucleotides are TGTGCCAGCAGCGAGACGCTGGGACAGAGTACTTACGAGCAGTACTTC.